The next 32 T cell receptor beta chains were all read from a single sample in a study of cytomegalovirus exposure and HLA in healthy donors. The primer mix had 60 Vbeta and 13 Jbeta primers. Sequenced by immunoSEQ multiplex PCR; TCRdb stores in-frame clones only, minus some. The listing records around 100,000 clones. The source material was PBMCs. All receptors derive from a man aged 50-59 years in good health and CMV-seronegative.

The chain uses TRBV5-1 and TRBJ2-3; no clear D. Germline lookup yields CDR1 SGHRS and CDR2 YFSETQ. This CDR3 region has 13 residues. Trimming removed 0 bases at V and 2 bases at J, with 4 bases between. CDR3 bases: TGCGCCAGCAGCTTGGACTCCACAGATACGCAGTATTTT. Translating it yields CASSLDSTDTQYF.

This chain uses TRBV19 with TRBJ1-2; D gene ambiguous. Germline-derived CDR1 and CDR2 are LNHDA and SQIVND (reference sequence). This CDR3 spans 13 amino acids. V lost 3 bases and J lost 8, with 13 bases in between. CDR3 DNA sequence: TGTGCCAGTAGTATTATGCGGGCTCAGGGCTACACCTTC. Protein product: CASSIMRAQGYTF.

The chain carries TRBV6-1 and TRBJ1-1; D might be TRBD1 (5 bases). CDR3 length: 14 residues. Trimming pared 6 bases from V and 0 bases from J, leaving 11 bases between. Germline-derived CDR1 and CDR2 are MNHNS and SASEGT. CDR3 bases: TGTGCCAGCAGAAGACAGCTCATGAACACTGAAGCTTTCTTT. Translated: CASRRQLMNTEAFF.

The chain has TRBV11-3 and TRBJ2-1, with 8 bases lining up with TRBD2. CDR1 SGHNT and CDR2 YENEEA come from the germline V gene. The CDR3 has 17 amino acids. With V trimmed by 5 bases and J by 0 bases, 9 bases remained unmatched. CDR3 bases: TGTGCCAGCAGCGTAGTAGGCCTAGCGGGCTCCTACAATGAGCAGTTCTTC. The encoded protein is CASSVVGLAGSYNEQFF. Drawing the rest from reference TRBV11-3 and TRBJ2-1, the complete variable domain is EAGVVQSPRYKIIEKKQPVAFWCNPISGHNTLYWYLQNLGQGPELLIRYENEEAVDDSQLPKDRFSAERLKGVDSTLKIQPAELGDSAVYLCASSVVGLAGSYNEQFFGPGTRLTVL.

A note on this clone: At one of its ends the junction is not consistent with the germline gene, which may arise from a read error. This chain uses TRBV4-3 with TRBJ1-2; the D is unclear. CDR1 is LGHNA and CDR2 is YSLEER in the germline V gene. The CDR3 loop spans 13 amino acids. Here the CDR3 reads CASSQGELDGYSF. In DNA form, the CDR3 reads TGCGCCAGCAGCCAAGGGGAGTTGGATGGCTACTCCTTC.

Worth noting for this clone: Relative to the germline gene, one junction end is altered; a read error may explain this. The chain couples TRBV7-9 to TRBJ2-4; 15 bases agree with TRBD2. This CDR3 has 15 amino acids. Germline V gene lookup returns CDR1 SEHNR and CDR2 FQNEAQ (reference sequence). The CDR3 sequence: CASSSGTSGGTILSF. CDR3 DNA: TGTGCCAGCAGTTCCGGGACTAGCGGGGGGACCATTCTTTCCTTC. Variable domain in full (rest from reference TRBV7-9 and TRBJ2-4): DTGVSQNPRHKITKRGQNVTFRCDPISEHNRLYWYRQTLGQGPEFLTYFQNEAQLEKSRLLSDRFSAERPKGSFSTLEIQRTEQGDSAMYLCASSSGTSGGTILSFGAGTRLSVL.

The chain joins TRBV2 to TRBJ1-5; D may be TRBD1 (5 bases). This CDR3 region has 17 residues. Per the germline V gene, CDR1 is SNHLY and CDR2 is FYNNEI. Trimming cost V 1 base and J 7 bases, with 20 bases left between them. The CDR3 bases are TGTGCCAGCAGTGAAGGACGGGGGTTTAGTAGTGGACAGCCCCAGCATTTT. Its protein product is CASSEGRGFSSGQPQHF.

The rearrangement joins TRBV30 to TRBJ2-5; 8 bases fit TRBD2. Germline V lookup: CDR1 GTSNPN, CDR2 SVGIG (reference sequence). The CDR3 contains 14 residues. J was trimmed by 2 bases and V by 3 bases; bases with no gene match: 5. The DNA for the CDR3 is TGTGCCTGGAGCTTCGGGAGGGGGCAAGAGACCCAGTACTTC. Translation gives CAWSFGRGQETQYF.

The genes are TRBV29-1 and TRBJ2-1; D is unclear. Trimming removed 4 bases from V and 7 bases from J, with 11 bases in between. The CDR3 contains 12 residues. From germline, CDR1 is SQVTM and CDR2 ANQGSEA. The CDR3 DNA reads as TGCAGCGTTGGCAAAATTCAGAATGAGCAGTTCTTC. Protein: CSVGKIQNEQFF.

The CDR3 here is CASSLGGVNTEAFF. CDR3 bases: TGCGCCAGCAGCTTGGGGGGAGTGAACACTGAAGCTTTCTTT. This chain connects TRBV5-1 to TRBJ1-1; D is unclear. Germline CDR1 is SGHRS and CDR2 is YFSETQ. V was pared by 0 bases and J by 0 bases, with 6 bases between. CDR3 length: 14 residues.

The chain has TRBV5-1 and TRBJ1-2; 9 nucleotides match TRBD1. The germline CDR1 and CDR2 sequences are SGHRS and YFSETQ. The J segment lost 6 bases and the V segment lost 4 bases, leaving 7 bases of the junction unmatched. The CDR3 totals 14 residues. This chain's CDR3 is CASSTQQGAHGYTF. In nucleotides, the CDR3 is TGCGCCAGCAGCACACAACAGGGGGCCCATGGCTACACCTTC.

The V and J genes are TRBV19 and TRBJ1-5, with a weak D call TRBD1 (6 bases). V gave up 1 base and J gave up 3 bases, with 13 bases separating them. The CDR3 runs to 16 residues. Germline loops: CDR1 LNHDA, CDR2 SQIVND (reference sequence). The CDR3 DNA reads as TGTGCCAGTAGTATAGGTCATGGACAGTACAATCAGCCCCAGCATTTT. This codes for CASSIGHGQYNQPQHF. The full variable domain, its missing parts supplied by reference TRBV19 and TRBJ1-5, is DGGITQSPKYLFRKEGQNVTLSCEQNLNHDAMYWYRQDPGQGLRLIYYSQIVNDFQKGDIAEGYSVSREKKESFPLTVTSAQKNPTAFYLCASSIGHGQYNQPQHFGDGTRLSIL.

V is TRBV2 and J is TRBJ1-4; tentatively, D is TRBD1 (6 bases). The CDR3 runs 14 residues. V lost 4 bases, J lost 5 bases, and 11 bases lay in between. Germline lookup yields CDR1 SNHLY and CDR2 FYNNEI. The CDR3 spells CASSGRGGNEKLFF. The CDR3 region has the DNA TGTGCCAGCAGTGGGAGGGGGGGGAATGAAAAACTGTTTTTT.

The rearrangement uses TRBV5-1 and TRBJ1-2; D possibly corresponds to TRBD1 (5 bases). This CDR3 has 17 amino acids. With 0 bases removed from V and 6 bases from J, the gap between germline ends came to 21 bases. The germline V gene has CDR1 SGHRS and CDR2 YFSETQ. CDR3 loop: CASSLGPGLENYDGYTF. For the CDR3, the DNA is TGCGCCAGCAGCTTGGGTCCAGGGCTGGAAAACTATGATGGCTACACCTTC. Together with reference TRBV5-1 and TRBJ1-2, the CDR3 gives the full variable domain: KAGVTQTPRYLIKTRGQQVTLSCSPISGHRSVSWYQQTPGQGLQFLFEYFSETQRNKGNFPGRFSGRQFSNSRSEMNVSTLELGDSALYLCASSLGPGLENYDGYTFGSGTRLTVV.

The V call is TRBV5-1, the J call TRBJ1-2, with 7 nucleotides matching TRBD1. The V and J ends lost 0 bases and 5 bases, in that order; junction bases with no gene match: 4. Germline V CDR1 and CDR2: SGHRS, YFSETQ. The CDR3 is made up of 14 amino acids. The CDR3 DNA is TGCGCCAGCAGCTTGGACAGGGGCCCGTATGGCTACACCTTC. Its protein product is CASSLDRGPYGYTF.

The chain couples TRBV4-3 to TRBJ1-5; D is unresolved. Trimming left V 0 bases short and J 4 bases short, with 4 bases between. The CDR3 extends over 13 amino acids. CDR1 and CDR2 (germline): LGHNA, YSLEER. CDR3 region: CASSQEYNQPQHF. CDR3 in DNA: TGCGCCAGCAGCCAAGAATATAATCAGCCCCAGCATTTT.

The chain joins TRBV4-3 to TRBJ1-2; a weak D match, TRBD1 (6 bases). Germline assignment: CDR1 LGHNA and CDR2 YSLEER. V was trimmed by 0 bases and J by 0 bases, leaving 26 bases between them. The CDR3 is made up of 21 amino acids. The CDR3 spells CASSQEPLQQGGTEANYGYTF. CDR3 DNA sequence: TGCGCCAGCAGCCAAGAACCACTTCAACAGGGAGGGACCGAAGCTAACTATGGCTACACCTTC.

This sequence joins TRBV19 and TRBJ2-1; the match to TRBD1 covers 8 bases. The CDR3 is made up of 14 amino acids. J gave up 3 bases and V 6 bases, and 4 bases lay outside the gene matches. Germline lookup yields CDR1 LNHDA and CDR2 SQIVND (reference sequence). The CDR3 here is CASRDRANYNEQFF. The CDR3 DNA sequence: TGTGCCAGTAGGGACAGGGCGAACTACAATGAGCAGTTCTTC.

The genes are TRBV5-6 and TRBJ2-2; TRBD1 matches 7 bases. The CDR3 length is 15 residues. Per germline, CDR1 SGHDT and CDR2 YYEEEE. The V segment lost 0 bases and the J segment 7 bases; nucleotides outside the gene matches: 6. The CDR3, as DNA: TGTGCCAGCAGCTTGGGAAGGGGGCGCGTCGGGGAGCTGTTTTTT. Its protein is CASSLGRGRVGELFF.

The chain links TRBV20-1 to TRBJ2-5; D uncertain. The V and J ends lost 6 bases and 11 bases respectively, with 13 bases between them. Germline values: CDR1 DFQATT, CDR2 SNEGSKA (reference sequence). CDR3 size: 10 residues. The CDR3 coding sequence is TGCAGTGCCCCTAGAGACCGGCAGTACTTC. It specifies CSAPRDRQYF.

The V and J genes are TRBV5-1 and TRBJ1-1; D is unclear. V lost 2 bases, J lost 4 bases, and 12 bases lay in between. Germline V gene sequence: CDR1 SGHRS, CDR2 YFSETQ. This CDR3 has 14 amino acids. The CDR3 is CASSFRNPGTEAFF. CDR3 DNA: TGCGCCAGCAGCTTTAGAAATCCGGGCACTGAAGCTTTCTTT.

The J gene is TRBJ2-3, the V gene TRBV5-1; 8 bases align to TRBD1. Unmatched junction bases numbered 13, after V lost 6 bases and J lost 4 bases. The CDR3 totals 16 residues. Per germline, CDR1 SGHRS and CDR2 YFSETQ. The CDR3 nucleotides are TGCGCCAGCACCCCTCCCCTCGGACAGGGAGCAGATACGCAGTATTTT. Its protein is CASTPPLGQGADTQYF. Full variable domain (remainder filled in from reference TRBV5-1 and TRBJ2-3): KAGVTQTPRYLIKTRGQQVTLSCSPISGHRSVSWYQQTPGQGLQFLFEYFSETQRNKGNFPGRFSGRQFSNSRSEMNVSTLELGDSALYLCASTPPLGQGADTQYFGPGTRLTVL.

The chain has TRBV30 and TRBJ2-7, with 8 bases identical to TRBD1. Trimming cost V 1 base and J 2 bases; bases outside gene matches: 7. Per the germline V gene, CDR1 is GTSNPN and CDR2 is SVGIG (reference sequence). CDR3 length: 15 residues. CDR3 loop: CAWSDDRGRTYEQYF. CDR3 sequence (DNA): TGTGCCTGGAGTGACGACAGGGGTAGGACCTACGAGCAGTACTTC. The full variable domain, rest sourced from reference TRBV30 and TRBJ2-7, is SQTIHQWPATLVQPVGSPLSLECTVEGTSNPNLYWYRQAAGRGLQLLFYSVGIGQISSEVPQNLSASRPQDRQFILSSKKLLLSDSGFYLCAWSDDRGRTYEQYFGPGTRLTVT.

The chain uses TRBV4-2 and TRBJ1-4; unclear D gene. V lost 0 bases and J 5 bases, leaving 10 bases between the germline ends. The CDR3 extends over 15 amino acids. Germline V gene data show CDR1 as LGHNA and CDR2 as YNFKEQ. CDR3 protein: CASSQDSTLNEKLFF. The CDR3 coding sequence is TGTGCCAGCAGCCAAGATAGCACCTTGAATGAAAAACTGTTTTTT.

The chain has TRBV6-5 and TRBJ2-7; weak D call: TRBD1 (6 bases). Germline V gene sequence: CDR1 MNHEY, CDR2 SVGAGI. CDR3 length equals 14 residues. V was pared by 5 bases and J by 5 bases, with 16 bases between. CDR3 nucleotides: TGTGCCAGCAGTGCCCCGAACAGGGACCACGAGCAGTACTTC. It is translated as CASSAPNRDHEQYF.

This chain joins TRBV5-1 and TRBJ1-3; D is undetermined. The CDR3 loop spans 16 amino acids. V was clipped by 2 bases and J by 4 bases, with 16 bases between them. In germline, CDR1 is SGHRS, CDR2 YFSETQ. Here the CDR3 reads CASSFMVGARGNTIYF. The DNA for the CDR3 is TGCGCCAGCAGCTTTATGGTCGGAGCCAGAGGAAACACCATATATTTT.

V and J are TRBV10-1 and TRBJ2-1; the match to TRBD2 covers 13 bases. The germline CDR1 and CDR2 sequences are WNHNN and SYGVQD (reference sequence). This CDR3 has 15 amino acids. V shed 3 bases and J 10 bases; nucleotides not matched to a gene: 6. CDR3 protein: CASSETSGGAREQFF. In DNA form, the CDR3 reads TGCGCCAGCAGTGAAACTAGCGGGGGGGCCCGGGAGCAGTTCTTC.

The rearrangement uses TRBV7-3 and TRBJ2-1, with 10 bases aligning to TRBD2. V was pared by 0 bases and J by 1 base, with 6 bases of the junction left unmatched. Germline V CDR1 and CDR2: SGHTA, FQGTGA. The CDR3 runs to 18 residues. CDR3 in amino acids: CASSLTGASGRSYNEQFF. The CDR3 bases are TGTGCCAGCAGCTTAACGGGGGCTAGCGGGAGATCCTACAATGAGCAGTTCTTC. The variable domain in full, with the rest retrieved from reference TRBV7-3 and TRBJ2-1, is GAGVSQTPSNKVTEKGKYVELRCDPISGHTALYWYRQSLGQGPEFLIYFQGTGAADDSGLPNDRFFAVRPEGSVSTLKIQRTERGDSAVYLCASSLTGASGRSYNEQFFGPGTRLTVL.

The genes are TRBV9 and TRBJ1-1; D possibly corresponds to TRBD1 (6 bases). Germline CDR1 SGDLS, CDR2 YYNGEE. V lost 4 bases, J lost 6 bases, and 13 bases lay in between. The CDR3 runs 13 residues. In DNA form, the CDR3 reads TGTGCCAGCAGCAGGGACAATGTGGCTGAAGCTTTCTTT. As protein: CASSRDNVAEAFF.

V and J are TRBV4-2 and TRBJ2-7; 9 positions match TRBD1. With V trimmed by 3 bases and J by 3 bases, 9 bases remained unmatched. CDR3 length: 16 residues. Germline V gene data show CDR1 as LGHNA and CDR2 as YNFKEQ. In DNA, the CDR3 is TGTGCCAGCAGCCAGCTCCGGGGACAGGGTCACTACGAGCAGTACTTC. Encoded protein: CASSQLRGQGHYEQYF.

This sequence joins TRBV18 and TRBJ2-2; 8 nucleotides align to TRBD1. The CDR3 has 14 residues. Per the germline V gene, CDR1 is KGHSH and CDR2 is LQKENI. V gave up 5 bases and J gave up 4 bases; unmatched junction bases: 3. The CDR3 DNA is TGTGCCAGCTCAAACGACAGGGGCACCGGGGAGCTGTTTTTT. Translating gives CASSNDRGTGELFF.

The chain carries TRBV4-3 and TRBJ2-3, with 8 bases lining up with TRBD1. The CDR3 sequence is 16 residues long. The germline V gene encodes CDR1 LGHNA and CDR2 YSLEER. V trimming: 3 bases; J trimming: 3 bases; junction bases outside the gene matches: 8. The CDR3 loop reads CASSHLQTGGTDTQYF. The CDR3 bases are TGCGCCAGCAGCCACCTTCAAACAGGGGGTACAGATACGCAGTATTTT.